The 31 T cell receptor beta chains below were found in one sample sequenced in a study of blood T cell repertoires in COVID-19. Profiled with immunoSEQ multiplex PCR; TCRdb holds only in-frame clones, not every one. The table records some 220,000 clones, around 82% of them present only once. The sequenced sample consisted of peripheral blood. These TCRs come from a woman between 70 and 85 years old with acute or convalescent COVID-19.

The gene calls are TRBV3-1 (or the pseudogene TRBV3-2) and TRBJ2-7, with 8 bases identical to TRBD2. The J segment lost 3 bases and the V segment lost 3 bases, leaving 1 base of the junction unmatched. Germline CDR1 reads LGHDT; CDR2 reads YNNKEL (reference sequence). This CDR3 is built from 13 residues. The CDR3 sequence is CASSHGGGYEQYV. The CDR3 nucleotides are TGTGCCAGCAGCCACGGGGGGGGCTACGAGCAGTACGTC.

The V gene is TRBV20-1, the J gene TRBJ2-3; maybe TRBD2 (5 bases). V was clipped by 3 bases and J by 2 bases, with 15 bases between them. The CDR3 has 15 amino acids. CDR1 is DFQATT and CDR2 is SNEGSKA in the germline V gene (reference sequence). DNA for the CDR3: TGCAGTGCTAGTTTTTTCGGGGAAAACACAGATACGCAGTATTTT. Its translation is CSASFFGENTDTQYF.

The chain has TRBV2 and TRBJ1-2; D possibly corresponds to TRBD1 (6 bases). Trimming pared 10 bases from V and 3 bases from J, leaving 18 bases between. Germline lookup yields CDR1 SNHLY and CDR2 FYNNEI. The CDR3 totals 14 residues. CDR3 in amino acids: CATKLNRDDYGYTF. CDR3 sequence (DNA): TGTGCCACCAAACTAAACAGGGATGACTATGGCTACACCTTC. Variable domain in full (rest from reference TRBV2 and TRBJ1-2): EPEVTQTPSHQVTQMGQEVILRCVPISNHLYFYWYRQILGQKVEFLVSFYNNEISEKSEIFDDQFSVERPDGSNFTLKIRSTKLEDSAMYFCATKLNRDDYGYTFGSGTRLTVV.

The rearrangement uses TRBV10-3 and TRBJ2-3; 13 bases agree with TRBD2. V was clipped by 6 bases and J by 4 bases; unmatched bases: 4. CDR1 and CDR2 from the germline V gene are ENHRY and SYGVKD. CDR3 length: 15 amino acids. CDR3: CAISKTSGGSDTQYF. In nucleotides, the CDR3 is TGTGCCATCAGCAAGACTAGCGGGGGGTCAGATACGCAGTATTTT.

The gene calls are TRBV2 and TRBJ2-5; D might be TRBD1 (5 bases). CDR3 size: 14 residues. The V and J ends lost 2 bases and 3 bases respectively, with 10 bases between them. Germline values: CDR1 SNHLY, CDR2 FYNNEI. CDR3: CASSERAGKETQYF. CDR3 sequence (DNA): TGTGCCAGCAGTGAACGGGCAGGGAAAGAGACCCAGTACTTC.

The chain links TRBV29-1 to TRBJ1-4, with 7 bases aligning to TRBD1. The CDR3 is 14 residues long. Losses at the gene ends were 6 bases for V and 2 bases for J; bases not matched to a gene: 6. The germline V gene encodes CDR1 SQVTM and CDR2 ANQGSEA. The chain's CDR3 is CSVKTGNTNEKLFF. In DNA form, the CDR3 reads TGCAGCGTAAAGACAGGGAACACTAATGAAAAACTGTTTTTT.

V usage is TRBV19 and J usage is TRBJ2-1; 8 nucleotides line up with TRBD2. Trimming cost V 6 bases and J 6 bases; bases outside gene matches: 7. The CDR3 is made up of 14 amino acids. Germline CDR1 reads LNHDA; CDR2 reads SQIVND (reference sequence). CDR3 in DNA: TGTGCCAGTAGAACCGGGACTAGTAGCAATGAGCAGTTCTTC. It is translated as CASRTGTSSNEQFF.

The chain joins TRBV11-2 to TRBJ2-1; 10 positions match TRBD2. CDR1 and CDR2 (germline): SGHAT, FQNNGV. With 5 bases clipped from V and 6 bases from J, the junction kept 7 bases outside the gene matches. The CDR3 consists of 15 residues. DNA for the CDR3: TGTGCCAGCAGCACGGGACTAGCGTCTAGCAATGAGCAGTTCTTC. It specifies CASSTGLASSNEQFF.

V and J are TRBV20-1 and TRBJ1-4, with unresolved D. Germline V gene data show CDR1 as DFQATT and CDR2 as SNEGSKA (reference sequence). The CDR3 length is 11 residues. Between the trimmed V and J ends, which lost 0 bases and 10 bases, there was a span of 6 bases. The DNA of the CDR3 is TGCAGTGCTAGAGATGAGGGAAAACTGTTTTTT. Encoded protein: CSARDEGKLFF.

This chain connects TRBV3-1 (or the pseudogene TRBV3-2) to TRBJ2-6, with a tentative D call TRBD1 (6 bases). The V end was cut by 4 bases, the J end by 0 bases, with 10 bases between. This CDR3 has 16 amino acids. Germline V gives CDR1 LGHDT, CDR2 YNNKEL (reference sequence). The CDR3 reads CASSRRGSSGANVLTF. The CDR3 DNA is TGTGCCAGCAGCCGAAGGGGGTCCTCTGGGGCCAACGTCCTGACTTTC.

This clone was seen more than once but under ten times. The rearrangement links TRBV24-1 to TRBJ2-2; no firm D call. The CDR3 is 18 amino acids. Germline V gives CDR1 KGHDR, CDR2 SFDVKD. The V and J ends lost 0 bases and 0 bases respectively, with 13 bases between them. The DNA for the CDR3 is TGTGCCACCAGTGATTTGCTATTTGCACCAACGAACACCGGGGAGCTGTTTTTT. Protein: CATSDLLFAPTNTGELFF.

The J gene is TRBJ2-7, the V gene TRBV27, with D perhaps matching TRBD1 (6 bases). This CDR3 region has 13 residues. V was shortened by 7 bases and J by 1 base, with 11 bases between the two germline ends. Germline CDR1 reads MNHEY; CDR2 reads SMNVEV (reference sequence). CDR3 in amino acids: CASIGTNSYEQYF. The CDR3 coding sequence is TGTGCCAGCATCGGGACAAATTCCTACGAGCAGTACTTC.

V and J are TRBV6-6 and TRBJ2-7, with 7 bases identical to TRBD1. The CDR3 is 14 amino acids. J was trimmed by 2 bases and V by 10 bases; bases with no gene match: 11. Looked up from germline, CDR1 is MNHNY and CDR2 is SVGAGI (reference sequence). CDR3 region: CATNRQGPAYEQYF. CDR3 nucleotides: TGTGCCACTAACCGACAGGGTCCCGCCTACGAGCAGTACTTC.

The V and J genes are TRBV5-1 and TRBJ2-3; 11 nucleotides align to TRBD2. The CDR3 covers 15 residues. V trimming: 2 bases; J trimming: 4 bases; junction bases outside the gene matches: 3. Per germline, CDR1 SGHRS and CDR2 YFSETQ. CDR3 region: CASSFSGGAPDTQYF. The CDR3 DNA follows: TGCGCCAGCAGCTTTAGCGGGGGGGCCCCAGATACGCAGTATTTT.

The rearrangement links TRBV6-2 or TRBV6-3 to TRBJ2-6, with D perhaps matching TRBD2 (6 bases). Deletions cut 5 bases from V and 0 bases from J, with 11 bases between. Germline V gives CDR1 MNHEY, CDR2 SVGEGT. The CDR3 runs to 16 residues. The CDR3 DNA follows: TGTGCCAGCAGTAGACTAGTCGACTCTGGGGCCAACGTCCTGACTTTC. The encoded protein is CASSRLVDSGANVLTF.

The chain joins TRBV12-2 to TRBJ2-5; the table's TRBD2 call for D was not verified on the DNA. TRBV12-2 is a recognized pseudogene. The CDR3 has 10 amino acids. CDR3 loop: CASRQGLGHF. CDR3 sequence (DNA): TGTGCAAGTCGCCAAGGACTAGGTCACTTC.

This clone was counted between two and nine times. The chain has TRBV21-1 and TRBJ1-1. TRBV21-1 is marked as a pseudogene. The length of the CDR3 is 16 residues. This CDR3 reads CASSKKECHLGTEAFF. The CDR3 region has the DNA TGTGCCAGCAGCAAAAAGGAGTGTCACTTGGGCACTGAAGCTTTCTTT.

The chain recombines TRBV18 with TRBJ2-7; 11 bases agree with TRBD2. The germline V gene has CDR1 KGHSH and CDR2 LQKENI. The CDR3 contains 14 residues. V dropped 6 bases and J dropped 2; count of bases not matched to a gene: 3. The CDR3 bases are TGTGCCAGCTCCCCGGGACTAGCGGCCTACGAGCAGTACTTC. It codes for CASSPGLAAYEQYF.

DNA of the CDR3: TGTGCCAGCAGCTTACTCCGGACAGGGGACAGCTCTGGAAACACCATATATTTT. It is translated as CASSLLRTGDSSGNTIYF. V and J are TRBV7-9 and TRBJ1-3, with TRBD1 matching over 9 bases. This CDR3 contains 18 residues. CDR1 and CDR2 (germline): SEHNR, FQNEAQ (reference sequence). J was trimmed by 0 bases and V by 2 bases; bases with no gene match: 8.

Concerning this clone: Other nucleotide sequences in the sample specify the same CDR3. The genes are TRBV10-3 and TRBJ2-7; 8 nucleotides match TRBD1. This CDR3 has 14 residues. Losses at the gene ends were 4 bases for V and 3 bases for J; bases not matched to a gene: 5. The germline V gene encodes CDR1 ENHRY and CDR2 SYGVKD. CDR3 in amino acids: CAISGGTGVYEQYF. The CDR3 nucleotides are TGTGCCATCAGTGGGGGGACAGGAGTCTACGAGCAGTACTTC.

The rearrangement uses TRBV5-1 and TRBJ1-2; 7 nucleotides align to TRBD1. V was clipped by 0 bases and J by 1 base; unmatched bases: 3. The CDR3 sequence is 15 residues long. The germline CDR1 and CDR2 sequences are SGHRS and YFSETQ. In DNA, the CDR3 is TGCGCCAGCAGCTTGGGGACAGGTTTTAACTATGGCTACACCTTC. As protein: CASSLGTGFNYGYTF.

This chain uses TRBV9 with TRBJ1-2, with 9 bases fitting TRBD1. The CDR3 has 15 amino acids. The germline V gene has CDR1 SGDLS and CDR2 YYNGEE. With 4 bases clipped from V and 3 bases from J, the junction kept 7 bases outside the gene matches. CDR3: CASSPRDRVYYGYTF. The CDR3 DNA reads TGTGCCAGCAGCCCCCGGGACAGGGTCTACTATGGCTACACCTTC. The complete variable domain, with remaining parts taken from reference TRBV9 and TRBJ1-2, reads DSGVTQTPKHLITATGQRVTLRCSPRSGDLSVYWYQQSLDQGLQFLIQYYNGEERAKGNILERFSAQQFPDLHSELNLSSLELGDSALYFCASSPRDRVYYGYTFGSGTRLTVV.

The CDR3 region has the DNA TGTGCCAGCTCACCACGGACAGGGGAAACTGAAGCTTTCTTT. Its protein is CASSPRTGETEAFF. The genes are TRBV18 and TRBJ1-1, with 9 bases lining up with TRBD1. CDR3 length: 14 residues. Germline V CDR1 and CDR2: KGHSH, LQKENI. After removal of 1 base from V and 5 bases from J, the junction contained 2 bases not matched to a gene.

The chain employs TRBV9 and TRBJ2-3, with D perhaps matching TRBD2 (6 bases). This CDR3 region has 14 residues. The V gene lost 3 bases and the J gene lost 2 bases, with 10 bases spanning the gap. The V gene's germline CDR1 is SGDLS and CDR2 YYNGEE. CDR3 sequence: CASSAEGYTDTQYF. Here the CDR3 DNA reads TGTGCCAGCAGCGCGGAGGGTTACACAGATACGCAGTATTTT.

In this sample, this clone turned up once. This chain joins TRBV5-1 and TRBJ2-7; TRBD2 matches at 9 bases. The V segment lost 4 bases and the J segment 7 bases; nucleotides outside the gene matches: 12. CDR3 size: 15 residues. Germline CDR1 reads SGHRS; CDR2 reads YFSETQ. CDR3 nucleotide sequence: TGCGCCAGCAGCCCCCAGGGCGGGGGGGCCGGGGAGCAGTACTTC. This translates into CASSPQGGGAGEQYF.

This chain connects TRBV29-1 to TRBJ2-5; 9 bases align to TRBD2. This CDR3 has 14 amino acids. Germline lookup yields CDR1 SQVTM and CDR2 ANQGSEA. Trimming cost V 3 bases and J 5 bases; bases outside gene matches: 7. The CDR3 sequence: CSVDAGGLRETQYF. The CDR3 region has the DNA TGCAGCGTTGATGCGGGGGGGCTCCGGGAGACCCAGTACTTC.

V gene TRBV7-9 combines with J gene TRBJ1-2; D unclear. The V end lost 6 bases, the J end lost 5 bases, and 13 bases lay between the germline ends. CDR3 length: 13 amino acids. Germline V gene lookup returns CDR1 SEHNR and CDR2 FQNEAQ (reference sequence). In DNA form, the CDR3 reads TGTGCCAGCAGTACAGACATTTTGTATGGCTACACCTTC. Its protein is CASSTDILYGYTF.

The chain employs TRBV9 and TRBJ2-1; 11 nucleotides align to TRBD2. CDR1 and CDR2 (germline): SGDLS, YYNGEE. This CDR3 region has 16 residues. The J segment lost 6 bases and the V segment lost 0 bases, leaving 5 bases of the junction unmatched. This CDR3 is CASSVAGTSGSNEQFF. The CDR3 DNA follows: TGTGCCAGCAGCGTAGCCGGGACTAGCGGTTCCAATGAGCAGTTCTTC. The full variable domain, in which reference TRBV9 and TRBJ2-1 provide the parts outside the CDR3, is DSGVTQTPKHLITATGQRVTLRCSPRSGDLSVYWYQQSLDQGLQFLIQYYNGEERAKGNILERFSAQQFPDLHSELNLSSLELGDSALYFCASSVAGTSGSNEQFFGPGTRLTVL.

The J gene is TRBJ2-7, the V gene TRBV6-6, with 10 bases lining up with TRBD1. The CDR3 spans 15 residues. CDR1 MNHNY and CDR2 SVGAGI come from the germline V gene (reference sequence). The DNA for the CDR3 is TGTGGATCACGTTACGGGACAGGGGTGGAGTACGAGCAGTACTTC. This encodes CGSRYGTGVEYEQYF.

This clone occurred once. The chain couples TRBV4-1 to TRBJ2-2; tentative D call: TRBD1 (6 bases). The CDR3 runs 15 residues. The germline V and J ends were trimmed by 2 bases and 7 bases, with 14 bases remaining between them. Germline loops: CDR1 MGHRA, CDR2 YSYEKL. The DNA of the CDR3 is TGCGCCAGCAGCCAAAACCAGGGGTTTGACGGGGAGCTGTTTTTT. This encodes CASSQNQGFDGELFF.

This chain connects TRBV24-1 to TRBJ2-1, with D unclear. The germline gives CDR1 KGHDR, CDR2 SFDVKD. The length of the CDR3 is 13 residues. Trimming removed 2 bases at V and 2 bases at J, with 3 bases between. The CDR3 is CATSDSPYNEQFF. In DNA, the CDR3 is TGTGCCACCAGTGATTCTCCCTACAATGAGCAGTTCTTC.